The TCR beta chain described here comes from a study of cytomegalovirus exposure and HLA in healthy donors listed by TCRdb under 2017. Looking at the study overall: According to an earlier analysis of 550 to 700 of the donors, 150 million to 200 million T cells yielded 95 million to 140 million unique TCR beta sequences and approximately 280 Gb of sequence data. The study aimed to test whether cataloging public T cell receptors could reveal signatures of past pathogen exposure. All discovery cohort repertoires had been generated on a single sequencing platform. Donor age, sex, ethnicity and CMV serostatus were compiled together with the repertoire data. Because of strong linkage in the cohort, five DR-DQ haplotypes were treated as single units for association and clustering. In a later analysis, previously published TCR beta repertoires from about 640 donors were re-analyzed and high-resolution HLA genotyping was added so that TCR occurrence patterns could be studied. Class I and class II HLA loci were covered by the typing at four-digit resolution. The study profiled the T cell repertoires of around 700 subjects by immunosequencing and related them to cytomegalovirus serostatus. To decide whether each TCR beta V gene segment behaved as functional or pseudogenic, an earlier analysis of some 570 of the donors relied on high-throughput TCR beta sequencing. Among some 410 genotyped donors of the cohort, an average of approximately 230,000 unique TCR beta nucleotide sequences were sequenced per donor, roughly 20% of them non-productive. Rather than drawing on any new phenotypic data, the later analysis identified candidate immune exposures from TCR beta sequences and the way those sequences occurred across donors. An early release covering more than 500 HLA-typed donors comprised 300 to 350 gigabases of sequencing data and around 80 million unique TCR sequences. Along with the roughly 700-subject first cohort, a separate validation cohort of over a hundred different subjects was used. The study combined high-throughput TCR immunosequencing, statistical association of individual TCRs with disease status, and machine learning to predict cytomegalovirus infection status. Typing coverage varied by locus: roughly 629-640 donors for A, B, C, DRB1 and DQB1; roughly 560 for DQA1; more than 600 for DPA1; 450 to 480 for DPB1. Of the roughly 400 genotyped donors, less than 90% were placed in the genetic ancestry cluster associated with self-reported Caucasian donors. In a later genetic analysis, genome-wide SNP genotypes for about three fifths of the roughly 670 donors were used, and that subset was treated as a discovery cohort. General findings and caveats noted by the study authors: While some public TCRs were present in many individuals, most TCR sequences turned up only very rarely across donors. In vitro tests confirmed that a few of the cytomegalovirus-associated TCR beta chains recognize cytomegalovirus antigens. Strong co-occurrence of HLA alleles, especially DR and DQ, made assigning TCR associations to individual alleles difficult. Some IMGT-functional V segments, including TRBV6-2 and TRBV6-3, could not be told apart with the 87-base-pair reads, so those segments were excluded. A later genetic analysis associated a missense DCLRE1C variant with V-gene and J-gene trimming of TCR beta chains, and an independent cohort replicated the association. A later analysis found that HLA-associated TCR beta chains were more clonally expanded and had lower generation probabilities than equally common non-associated chains. In the study, about 150 TCR beta chains were listed as associated with cytomegalovirus. A further reported finding was that TCR beta sequences accurately predicted the HLA-A and HLA-B alleles for most subjects in the first cohort. A later genetic analysis reported fewer N-insertions in productive TCRs among donors in an Asian-associated ancestry cluster than the roughly 700-donor mean. This cohort had only TCR beta chains sequenced, and the lack of alpha or paired-chain data limited which features could be detected. A later analysis found that most CMV-associated TCR beta chains appeared HLA-restricted, with HLA associations seemingly driven largely by CMV exposure. According to the authors, the approach could potentially be generalized to other disease states and immunological phenotypes. Because HLA typing was missing for some donors at each locus, association tests included only the typed subset. An earlier analysis of some 560 of the donors showed that most TCR beta V segments appeared in productive rearrangements either about 90% or about 30% of the time, which broadly matched IMGT annotations. At a false discovery rate of 0.05, a later analysis linked under 20,000 TCR beta sequences to specific HLA alleles. Cytomegalovirus status was reported to be diagnosed by the classifier with high specificity and sensitivity in both the original and validation cohorts. The earlier analysis of some 540 of the donors excluded some 16 rarely observed V segments, including chromosome 9 orphons, because counts were too low. According to a later analysis, TCR association rates differed among HLA loci, with DRB1 alleles showing the most associated TCRs and HLA-C alleles showing the fewest. The only immune exposure information available for the cohort was CMV serostatus. Linkage disequilibrium might explain the correlated functional status among segregating V segments, but an unknown experimental factor could not be excluded. Roughly uniform sequencing depth across donors was assumed in presence/absence analyses, although this assumption may not hold. A cluster of highly shared sequence variants was judged likely to be a technical artifact of the sequencing pipeline. According to a later analysis, parvovirus B19, influenza, CMV and Epstein-Barr virus appeared linked to several top co-occurrence clusters.

The cohort was made up of roughly 670 healthy bone marrow donors. At the time of sampling, every cohort member was nominally healthy, though immune exposures that went unrecorded were likely present. The donor was CMV seropositive and belonged to the group of 250 to 300 seropositive cohort members. Every donor gave a peripheral blood sample, and the peripheral blood mononuclear cells from that sample were used for TCR beta sequencing. The Qiagen DNeasy Blood Extraction Kit was used to extract genomic DNA from the blood cell samples. Notes on this clone: Its specific antigen is unknown. Per-base qualities were not stored, and no clone one base away is much larger.

Preparation of the library involved the immunoSEQ multiplex PCR assay. The multiplex PCR relied on a mix of 60 forward primers for TCR Vbeta segments and 13 reverse primers for TCR Jbeta segments. Amplification of the CDR3 region of rearranged TCR beta genes was performed with a multiplex PCR assay on genomic DNA. The amplified TCR beta libraries were sequenced on the Illumina HiSeq System as 87-base-pair reads. The original methods were these. A later analysis tallied around 80 million unique TCR beta chains across the 700 or so repertoires, and about 12 million of those chains were shared by two or more donors. Raw reads were error-corrected and collapsed into unique sequences by a nearest-neighbor algorithm in which closely related sequences were merged to remove PCR and sequencing errors. CDR3 sequences were aligned to IMGT reference sequences to assign V, D and J gene segments. For a sequence to be retained, at least a six-nucleotide match to both a V gene segment and a J gene segment was required. A rearrangement counted as productive if the CDR3 had no stop codons and remained in frame with V and J, and every other rearrangement counted as non-productive. CDR3 was defined according to IMGT convention as the region running from the second conserved V-encoded cysteine to the conserved J-encoded phenylalanine. Sequences without an unambiguous match to a single V gene segment were excluded from the earlier analysis of a few hundred of the donors. An earlier analysis of under 750 of the donors called V segments functional above 56.7% productive rearrangements and segregating when the between-donor standard deviation exceeded 5%. To diagnose cytomegalovirus status from the catalog of TCR beta chain sequences, a statistical classification framework was built. In a later analysis, TCR nucleotide sequences were compared against IMGT/GENE-DB human TR gene sequences so that V and J genes could be assigned. A later analysis assigned CDR3 sequences and most-parsimonious VDJ recombination scenarios with the TCRdist pipeline. A later analysis defined each TCR beta chain by its CDR3 amino acid sequence plus V-gene family, and excluded reads lacking a unique V-gene family. In a later analysis, a few hundred highly shared, low-generation-probability nucleotide sequences were removed to address suspected cross-contamination and a sequencing artifact. For each public chain, a later analysis derived a clonal expansion index from normalized ranks of inferred template counts within each repertoire. In a later analysis, generation probabilities were computed with a VDJ recombination model fitted to out-of-frame rearrangements, and the resulting probabilities were checked against IGoR. In a later analysis, TCR-TCR, TCR-HLA and TCR-CMV co-occurrence was scored with hypergeometric tests, and a repertoire-size bias correction was applied to TCR pairs. To estimate false discovery rates, a later analysis permuted the HLA or CMV assignments 20 times. In a later analysis, co-occurring TCRs were grouped using DBSCAN, and TCRdist sequence similarity was added for clustering within HLA-allele-positive subsets. Repertoires with fewer than 30,000 or more than 120,000 public chains, plus five repertoires with anomalous nucleotide sharing, were excluded from co-occurrence clustering. TCRdb retrieved this table from immuneACCESS and kept in-frame rearrangements only. Not all clones are present; in checked studies, unresolved V genes account for under half, and no reason is known for the remainder. V and J calls and clone size follow that table, whereas D and trimming were derived from the DNA. Present in this sample are around 110,000 clones, 82% of which were seen just once. Less than 3% of the sample is taken by the ten largest.

The CDR3 spans 14 residues, from the cysteine through the phenylalanine. The entry retains the CDR3 DNA only, 42 bases that are in frame from base 1. V is cut by 1 base and J by 4 bases, and the space between the germline ends is 10 bases. The germline V gene sets CDR1 to KGHSH and CDR2 to LQKENI. Sequenced input: PBMCs. The chain links TRBV18 with TRBJ1-2; the D region possibly corresponds to TRBD1 (6 bases align). The TCR was taken from a man aged 25-45 years in good health and CMV-seropositive. The CDR3 has the sequence CASSPRGQTYGYTF. The DNA sequence is TGTGCCAGCTCACCACGCGGACAGACCTATGGCTACACCTTC.